This T cell receptor (beta chain) was identified in a study of CD8+ T cells in alopecia areata. Broader study findings: Many expanded lesional clones persisted during tofacitinib (in both scalp and blood).

This CDR3 comprises 15 residues. Trimming cost V 2 bases and J 2 bases, with 12 bases left between them. CDR1 SEHNR and CDR2 FQNEAQ come from the germline V gene (reference sequence). Reverse transcribed after extraction, RNA yielded cDNA as the sequencing template. TCRdb's copy holds only in-frame clones and misses some; the assay was immunoSEQ multiplex PCR. The profile shows 250,000 to 300,000 clones, roughly 64% of them singletons. This clone has more than one count but fewer than ten. What it recognizes is unknown. Treatment described: oral pan-JAK inhibitor, 5-10 mg twice daily. The rearrangement links TRBV7-9 to TRBJ1-1, with D hard to call. This sequence originates from a human donor with alopecia areata. The sequencing used CD4+ T cells sorted from blood, collected at week 24, from a patient treated with tofacitinib. The CDR3 DNA reads as TGTGCCAGCAGCTTAATTGCGGGTCATAACACTGAAGCTTTCTTT. This encodes CASSLIAGHNTEAFF.